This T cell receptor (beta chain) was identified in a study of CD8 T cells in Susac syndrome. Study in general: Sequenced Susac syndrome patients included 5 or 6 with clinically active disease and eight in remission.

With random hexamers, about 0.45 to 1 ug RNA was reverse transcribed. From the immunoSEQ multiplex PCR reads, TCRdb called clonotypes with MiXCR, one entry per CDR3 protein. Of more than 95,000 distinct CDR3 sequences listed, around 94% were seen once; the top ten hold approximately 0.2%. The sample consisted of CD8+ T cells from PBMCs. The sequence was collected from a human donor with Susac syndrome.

Written as DNA, the CDR3 is TGTGCCAGCAGTGAAGCGAAGGGACCCTACGAGCAGTACTTC. Amino acids: CASSEAKGPYEQYF. This chain joins TRBV2 and TRBJ2-7; the D call may be TRBD1 or TRBD2 (5 bases each). Trimming left V 0 bases short and J 2 bases short, with 8 bases between. The CDR3 contains 14 residues. The germline V gene has CDR1 SNHLY and CDR2 FYNNEI.